A selection of T cell receptor beta chains follows, all from one sample in a study of long-term antiretroviral therapy in people with HIV. The assay was immunoSEQ multiplex PCR, and TCRdb's table has in-frame clones only and misses some. The sample holds 27,000 or so clones, just over 85% seen once. The sequencing here drew on unsorted PBMCs, taken 1.2 years after starting antiretroviral therapy. Receptors were obtained from a man aged 50-60 years with HIV. Both conserved end residues are part of each CDR3. D genes are given only for firm matches. Only some rows state a clone size, as once, few, many or a class for expanded clones.

v_gene: TRBV18; len: 14; abundance: .; d_gene: .; j_gene: TRBJ2-7; CDR3aa: CASSPVGGDYEQYF; CDR3nt: TGTGCCAGCTCACCAGTAGGAGGGGATTACGAGCAGTACTTC
v_gene: TRBV4-3; len: 16; abundance: .; d_gene: .; j_gene: TRBJ2-5; CDR3aa: CASSLSRGVRGETQYF; CDR3nt: TGCGCCAGCAGCCTAAGCAGGGGAGTACGGGGAGAGACCCAGTACTTC
v_gene: TRBV28; len: 13; abundance: few; d_gene: .; j_gene: TRBJ1-2; CDR3aa: CASSLGSLYGYTF; CDR3nt: TGTGCCAGCAGTTTGGGTTCCCTCTATGGCTACACCTTC
v_gene: TRBV29-1; len: 12; abundance: .; d_gene: .; j_gene: TRBJ1-1; CDR3aa: CSVVNSNTEAFF; CDR3nt: TGCAGCGTCGTAAACTCGAACACTGAAGCTTTCTTT
v_gene: TRBV2; len: 13; abundance: .; d_gene: .; j_gene: TRBJ2-5; CDR3aa: CASIQGGQETQYF; CDR3nt: TGTGCCAGCATCCAGGGAGGCCAGGAGACCCAGTACTTC
v_gene: TRBV19; len: 17; abundance: .; d_gene: .; j_gene: TRBJ2-6; CDR3aa: CASSMDGVKTGANVLTF; CDR3nt: TGTGCCAGTAGTATGGACGGCGTGAAAACTGGGGCCAACGTCCTGACTTTC
v_gene: TRBV7-3; len: 15; abundance: .; d_gene: TRBD2; j_gene: TRBJ2-2; CDR3aa: CASRPSGGAGGELFF; CDR3nt: TGTGCCAGCAGACCTAGCGGGGGGGCCGGCGGGGAGCTGTTTTTT
v_gene: TRBV30; len: 18; abundance: .; d_gene: .; j_gene: TRBJ2-7; CDR3aa: CAWSVLELRVGRHDEQYF; CDR3nt: TGTGCCTGGAGTGTACTAGAGCTCAGGGTCGGCCGGCACGACGAGCAGTACTTC
v_gene: TRBV5-4; len: 15; abundance: .; d_gene: .; j_gene: TRBJ2-2; CDR3aa: CASSLWGENTGELFF; CDR3nt: TGTGCCAGCAGCTTATGGGGGGAGAACACCGGGGAGCTGTTTTTT
v_gene: TRBV28; len: 13; abundance: .; d_gene: .; j_gene: TRBJ1-2; CDR3aa: CAGRRDPAEGYTF; CDR3nt: TGTGCCGGCCGCCGGGACCCAGCGGAAGGCTACACCTTC
v_gene: TRBV5-1; len: 14; abundance: .; d_gene: TRBD1; j_gene: TRBJ2-3; CDR3aa: CASSIGQGADTQYF; CDR3nt: TGCGCCAGCAGCATTGGACAGGGCGCAGATACGCAGTATTTT
v_gene: TRBV29-1; len: 12; abundance: .; d_gene: .; j_gene: TRBJ2-3; CDR3aa: CSAVQYTDTQYF; CDR3nt: TGCAGCGCTGTCCAGTACACAGATACGCAGTATTTT
v_gene: TRBV7-6; len: 14; abundance: .; d_gene: .; j_gene: TRBJ2-3; CDR3aa: CASTTQGSTDTQYF; CDR3nt: TGTGCCAGCACCACCCAGGGGAGCACAGATACGCAGTATTTT
v_gene: TRBV5-1; len: 16; abundance: .; d_gene: .; j_gene: TRBJ1-6; CDR3aa: CASSSNSRGSNSPLHF; CDR3nt: TGCGCCAGCAGCTCTAATTCAAGAGGGTCTAATTCACCCCTCCACTTT
v_gene: TRBV13; len: 15; abundance: once; d_gene: .; j_gene: TRBJ1-1; CDR3aa: CASSTQTGGYTEAFF; CDR3nt: TGTGCCAGCAGCACCCAGACAGGAGGGTACACTGAAGCTTTCTTT
v_gene: TRBV4-3; len: 19; abundance: .; d_gene: .; j_gene: TRBJ1-6; CDR3aa: CASSQDLGGGPFHNSPLHF; CDR3nt: TGCGCCAGCAGCCAAGATCTGGGTGGGGGGCCCTTCCATAATTCACCCCTCCACTTT
v_gene: TRBV28; len: 15; abundance: .; d_gene: TRBD1; j_gene: TRBJ2-3; CDR3aa: CASSSDDRGSDTQYF; CDR3nt: TGTGCCAGCAGCTCCGACGACAGGGGATCGGATACGCAGTATTTT
v_gene: TRBV5-6; len: 14; abundance: .; d_gene: .; j_gene: TRBJ2-5; CDR3aa: CASSLARLQQTQYF; CDR3nt: TGTGCCAGCAGCTTGGCCCGTTTACAGCAGACCCAGTACTTC